The present entry profiles one TCR beta chain with its context. Germline-derived CDR1 and CDR2 are SGDLS and YYNGEE. CDR3 size: 17 residues. With 0 bases removed from V and 0 bases from J, the gap between germline ends came to 12 bases. The sample is drawn from a study of shared T cell receptors in the human thymus. Method: immunoSEQ multiplex PCR; TCRdb's copy keeps in-frame clones and lacks some. The sample holds some 760,000 clones, 80% to 90% seen once. These data were also reused for a study on human thymus T cells.

The V call is TRBV9, the J call TRBJ2-2, with TRBD2 as a possible D gene (6 bases). Sequencing input: thymocytes. This sequence originates from a girl less than two years old with a congenital heart defect. The CDR3 loop is CASSVEWDLTNTGELFF. CDR3 sequence (DNA): TGTGCCAGCAGCGTAGAATGGGACTTGACGAACACCGGGGAGCTGTTTTTT.